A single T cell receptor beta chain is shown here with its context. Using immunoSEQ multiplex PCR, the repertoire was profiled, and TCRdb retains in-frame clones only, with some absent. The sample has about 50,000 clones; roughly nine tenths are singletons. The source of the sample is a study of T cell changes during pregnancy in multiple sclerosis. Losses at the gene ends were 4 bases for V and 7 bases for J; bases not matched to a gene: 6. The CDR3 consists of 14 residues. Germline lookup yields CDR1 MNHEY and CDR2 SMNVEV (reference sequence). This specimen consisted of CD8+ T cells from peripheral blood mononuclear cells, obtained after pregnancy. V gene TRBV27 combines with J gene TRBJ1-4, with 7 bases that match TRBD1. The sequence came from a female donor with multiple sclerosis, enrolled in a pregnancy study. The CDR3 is CASSSQGEVEKLFF. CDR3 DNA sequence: TGTGCCAGCAGTTCCCAGGGGGAGGTTGAAAAACTGTTTTTT. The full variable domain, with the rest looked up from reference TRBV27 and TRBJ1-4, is EAQVTQNPRYLITVTGKKLTVTCSQNMNHEYMSWYRQDPGLGLRQIYYSMNVEVTDKGDVPEGYKVSRKEKRNFPLILESPSPNQTSLYFCASSSQGEVEKLFFGSGTQLSVL.